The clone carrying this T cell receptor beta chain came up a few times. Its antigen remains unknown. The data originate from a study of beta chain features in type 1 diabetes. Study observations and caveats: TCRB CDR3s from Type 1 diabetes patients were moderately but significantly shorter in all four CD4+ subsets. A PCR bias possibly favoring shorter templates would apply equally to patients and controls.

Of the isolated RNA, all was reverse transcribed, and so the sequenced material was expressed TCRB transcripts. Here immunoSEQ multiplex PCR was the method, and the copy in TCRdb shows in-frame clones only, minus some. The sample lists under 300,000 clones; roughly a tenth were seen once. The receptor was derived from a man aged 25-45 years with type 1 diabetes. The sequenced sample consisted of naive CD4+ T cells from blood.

The CDR3 loop reads CASSSPTGVRETQYF. In DNA, the CDR3 is TGTGCCAGCAGCTCCCCGACAGGGGTCCGGGAGACCCAGTACTTC. The V gene is TRBV5-6, the J gene TRBJ2-5, with 8 nucleotides matching TRBD1. Per germline, CDR1 SGHDT and CDR2 YYEEEE. V dropped 3 bases and J dropped 5; count of bases not matched to a gene: 9. The CDR3 is made up of 15 amino acids.